A single sample gave rise to the 22 T cell receptor beta chains below, sequenced in a study of T cell repertoires in cytomegalovirus infection. MiXCR, run by TCRdb on the reads, gives a single entry per CDR3 protein. The sample includes fewer than 250,000 distinct CDR3 sequences, 22% seen only once; the top ten take about 18%. Source material: CD8+ T cells from PBMCs. Source of these receptors: a human donor in good health (CMV status not recorded). Some clones in this sample may be carry-over from other donors' samples.

The chain links TRBV4-2 to TRBJ1-2; a weak D match, TRBD1 (5 bases). CDR1 is LGHNA and CDR2 is YNFKEQ in the germline V gene. The V end lost 4 bases, the J end lost 6 bases, and 18 bases lay between the germline ends. CDR3 size: 15 residues. The CDR3 DNA reads as TGTGCCAGCAGCCCTTATACGATCTGGGACGATGGCTACACCTTC. Translated: CASSPYTIWDDGYTF.

This clonotype was observed many times. This chain uses TRBV28 with TRBJ2-1, with TRBD2 identical over 8 bases. CDR1 is MDHEN, CDR2 SYDVKM, per germline. The CDR3 is made up of 16 amino acids. Unmatched junction bases numbered 12, after V lost 5 bases and J lost 6 bases. This chain's CDR3 is CASSPVGGAASNEQFF. The CDR3, as DNA: TGTGCCAGCAGTCCGGTCGGGGGGGCGGCGAGCAATGAGCAGTTCTTC.

This clonotype was seen ten or more times. V usage is TRBV12-3 or TRBV12-4 and J usage is TRBJ1-4; perhaps TRBD1 as D (5 bases). Trimming stripped 7 bases from V and 1 base from J, with 19 bases between. The CDR3 has 17 residues. CDR3 amino acids: CASNPGQGFETNEKLFF. CDR3 DNA: TGTGCCAGCAACCCCGGGCAGGGCTTTGAAACTAATGAAAAACTGTTTTTT.

This clonotype was seen ten or more times. V gene TRBV29-1 combines with J gene TRBJ2-5; 14 bases are a match to TRBD2. Looked up from germline, CDR1 is SQVTM and CDR2 is ANQGSEA. With V trimmed by 6 bases and J by 5 bases, 8 bases remained unmatched. The CDR3 sequence is 15 residues long. The CDR3 nucleotides read TGCAGCGTCCGGACTAGCGGGGGGCTCGGGGAGACCCAGTACTTC. Translation gives CSVRTSGGLGETQYF.

In the case of this clonotype: Sequence at one end of the junction differs from germline and may be a read error. V and J are TRBV5-3 and TRBJ1-5; D is unresolved. TRBV5-3 is designated an ORF whose function remains uncertain. The CDR3 spans 16 residues. In DNA, the CDR3 is TGTGCCAGCAGCTTGGTTGGGATTGGGAGCAATCAGCCCCAGCATTTT. Translated: CASSLVGIGSNQPQHF.

This rearrangement joins TRBV29-1 to TRBJ1-1; the D is unclear. Germline lookup yields CDR1 SQVTM and CDR2 ANQGSEA. Trimming cost V 8 bases and J 3 bases, with 16 bases left between them. CDR3 length: 13 amino acids. Here the CDR3 reads CSSFQLIDTEAFF. In DNA, the CDR3 is TGCAGCTCCTTCCAGCTCATCGACACTGAAGCTTTCTTT.

The chain joins TRBV27 to TRBJ1-5, with D tentatively TRBD1 (6 bases). Germline-derived CDR1 and CDR2 are MNHEY and SMNVEV (reference sequence). The CDR3 extends over 13 amino acids. Trimming shortened V by 7 bases and J by 7 bases, and 14 bases separated the two germline ends. The CDR3 spells CASMGGAEQPQHF. The DNA for the CDR3 is TGTGCCAGCATGGGGGGGGCGGAGCAGCCCCAGCATTTT.

This clonotype was counted a few times. This sequence joins TRBV29-1 and TRBJ2-2; 9 bases are a match to TRBD2. This CDR3 spans 15 amino acids. J lost 1 base, V lost 4 bases, and 4 bases had no gene match. Germline V gene data show CDR1 as SQVTM and CDR2 as ANQGSEA. CDR3 nucleotides: TGCAGCGTTGTTGCGGGGGGGTGGAACACCGGGGAGCTGTTTTTT. Translated, it gives CSVVAGGWNTGELFF.

This clonotype was picked up a small number of times. The chain uses TRBV2 and TRBJ2-3; weak D call: TRBD2 (6 bases). V was cut by 9 bases and J by 2 bases, with 9 bases left in between. Germline CDR1 is SNHLY and CDR2 is FYNNEI. The CDR3 is 12 residues long. CDR3 nucleotides: TGTGCCAGTTGGGACTTCACAGATACGCAGTATTTT. This encodes CASWDFTDTQYF. Full variable domain (remainder filled in from reference TRBV2 and TRBJ2-3): EPEVTQTPSHQVTQMGQEVILRCVPISNHLYFYWYRQILGQKVEFLVSFYNNEISEKSEIFDDQFSVERPDGSNFTLKIRSTKLEDSAMYFCASWDFTDTQYFGPGTRLTVL.

There are a few counts of this clonotype. This chain links TRBV4-1 with TRBJ2-1; D unresolved. Per germline, CDR1 MGHRA and CDR2 YSYEKL. V gave up 3 bases and J gave up 9 bases, with 21 bases separating them. CDR3 length: 16 amino acids. CDR3 nucleotide sequence: TGCGCCAGCAGCCACTTGGCCCCGGGTGATACTGGTGAGCAGTTCTTC. As protein: CASSHLAPGDTGEQFF.

The V and J genes are TRBV6-5 and TRBJ1-1; a possible D gene is TRBD1 (5 bases). CDR3 length: 13 residues. The V gene's germline CDR1 is MNHEY and CDR2 SVGAGI. V lost 5 bases, J lost 9 bases, and 16 bases lay in between. CDR3 amino acids: CASSHGDETKAFF. The CDR3 DNA sequence: TGTGCCAGCAGTCACGGGGACGAAACTAAAGCTTTCTTT.

This clonotype was picked up a small number of times. This rearrangement joins TRBV2 to TRBJ1-1, with D possibly matching TRBD1 (5 bases). Germline CDR1 SNHLY, CDR2 FYNNEI. V was clipped by 9 bases and J by 7 bases, with 12 bases between them. CDR3 length: 11 amino acids. CDR3 region: CARQSGLEAFF. In DNA, the CDR3 is TGTGCCAGACAATCGGGGCTTGAAGCTTTCTTT.

This sequence joins TRBV28 and TRBJ2-1, with TRBD2 matching 9 bases. Germline-derived CDR1 and CDR2 are MDHEN and SYDVKM. CDR3 size: 15 residues. J gave up 8 bases and V 8 bases, and 13 bases lay outside the gene matches. CDR3 nucleotide sequence: TGTGCCAGCGAATATCTGCGGGGGGGTAAGGATGAGCAGTTCTTC. It translates to CASEYLRGGKDEQFF.

The J gene is TRBJ1-4, the V gene TRBV19; no firm D call. The V end lost 2 bases, the J end lost 6 bases, and 13 bases lay between the germline ends. The CDR3 consists of 15 residues. Per the germline V gene, CDR1 is LNHDA and CDR2 is SQIVND (reference sequence). The CDR3 bases are TGTGCCAGTAGTATAAATGATCGCTTCGATGAAAAACTGTTTTTT. The encoded protein is CASSINDRFDEKLFF.

This chain uses TRBV4-2 with TRBJ2-7, with D maybe TRBD1 (5 bases). There are 15 residues in the CDR3. CDR1 is LGHNA, CDR2 YNFKEQ, per germline. The germline V and J ends were trimmed by 3 bases and 5 bases, with 17 bases remaining between them. CDR3 DNA sequence: TGTGCCAGCAGCCAGCTGGGGCAGGGCGGCGACGAGCAGTACTTC. This encodes CASSQLGQGGDEQYF.

This chain links TRBV2 with TRBJ2-2, with 7 positions matching TRBD2. Per the germline V gene, CDR1 is SNHLY and CDR2 is FYNNEI. This CDR3 has 14 residues. The V gene end was trimmed by 10 bases and the J gene end by 6 bases; junction bases not matched to a gene: 11. In DNA form, the CDR3 reads TGTGCCATCGCGGGGGAAACTCGACCCGGGGAGCTGTTTTTT. Protein sequence: CAIAGETRPGELFF. Full variable domain (outside the CDR3, taken from reference TRBV2 and TRBJ2-2): EPEVTQTPSHQVTQMGQEVILRCVPISNHLYFYWYRQILGQKVEFLVSFYNNEISEKSEIFDDQFSVERPDGSNFTLKIRSTKLEDSAMYFCAIAGETRPGELFFGEGSRLTVL.

This clonotype turned up a few times. V and J are TRBV7-3 and TRBJ2-1, with a possible D match to TRBD2 (7 bases). With 4 bases removed from V and 0 bases from J, the gap between germline ends came to 16 bases. Germline CDR1 reads SGHTA; CDR2 reads FQGTGA. The CDR3 consists of 17 residues. CDR3 region: CASSSIGGGSSYNEQFF. CDR3 coding DNA: TGTGCCAGCAGCTCCATAGGGGGGGGCTCCTCCTACAATGAGCAGTTCTTC.

This clonotype appeared a few times. CDR3 in DNA: TGTGCCAGCAGCTCAAGACAGGGCCTGGGGGACACTGAAGCTTTCTTT. It translates to CASSSRQGLGDTEAFF. This rearrangement joins TRBV13 to TRBJ1-1; the match to TRBD1 covers 7 bases. The CDR3 loop spans 16 amino acids. From germline, CDR1 is PRHDT and CDR2 FYEKMQ (reference sequence). The V gene end was trimmed by 4 bases and the J gene end by 3 bases; junction bases not matched to a gene: 11.

This clonotype came up a few times. The genes are TRBV5-5 and TRBJ1-1; D gene ambiguous. Trimming pared 2 bases from V and 4 bases from J, leaving 9 bases between. Germline CDR1 SGHKS, CDR2 YYEKEE (reference sequence). The CDR3 contains 13 residues. The CDR3 sequence is CASSFEGSTEAFF. The CDR3 bases are TGTGCCAGCAGCTTCGAGGGTAGCACTGAAGCTTTCTTT.

There are many counts of this clonotype. This chain links TRBV7-9 with TRBJ2-7; a weak D match, TRBD2 (5 bases). Per germline, CDR1 SEHNR and CDR2 FQNEAQ (reference sequence). This CDR3 is 15 amino acids long. Trimming left V 4 bases short and J 2 bases short, with 15 bases between. The CDR3 is CASSSRRGPTYEQYF. Here the CDR3 DNA reads TGTGCCAGCAGCTCCAGACGGGGTCCTACCTACGAGCAGTACTTC.

The chain combines TRBV6-6 with TRBJ1-2; TRBD1 might be the D (5 bases). The CDR3 totals 13 residues. Germline CDR1 MNHNY, CDR2 SVGAGI (reference sequence). V dropped 8 bases and J dropped 4 bases, with 14 bases sitting between them. CDR3 nucleotide sequence: TGTGCCAGCTCTATAGGGACGGCCTATGGCTACACCTTC. It codes for CASSIGTAYGYTF.

The chain has TRBV29-1 and TRBJ2-3; TRBD2 matches at 9 bases. CDR3 length: 16 residues. The V gene's germline CDR1 is SQVTM and CDR2 ANQGSEA. J lost 9 bases, V lost 0 bases, and 13 bases had no gene match. The CDR3 protein is CSVEDSSAGGPGTQYF. CDR3 sequence (DNA): TGCAGCGTTGAAGATTCTTCTGCGGGGGGGCCGGGCACGCAGTATTTT.